These 13 T cell receptor beta chains were all obtained from the same sample, sequenced in a study of control samples from healthy donors and cancer patients. Profiled with immunoSEQ multiplex PCR; TCRdb holds only in-frame clones, not every one. The top ten hold over 2.5% of the sample, which has some 74,000 clones, around 93% seen once. Input material: blood. These receptors were obtained from a woman aged 25 to 39 in good health.

This chain joins TRBV9 and TRBJ2-3; 8 positions match TRBD2. Trimming cost V 0 bases and J 6 bases; bases outside gene matches: 6. This CDR3 is 15 amino acids long. Germline V gene data show CDR1 as SGDLS and CDR2 as YYNGEE. The chain's CDR3 is CASSVGSGDLDTQYF. As DNA, the CDR3 is TGTGCCAGCAGCGTAGGTAGCGGGGATCTCGATACGCAGTATTTT.

Concerning this clone: Other DNA variants within this sample encode the same CDR3. This chain joins TRBV29-1 and TRBJ2-5, with no clear D. Germline CDR1 reads SQVTM; CDR2 reads ANQGSEA. Trimming left V 0 bases short and J 1 base short, with 12 bases between. The CDR3 contains 15 residues. CDR3 sequence: CSVEDEGRSQETQYF. In nucleotides, the CDR3 is TGCAGCGTTGAAGATGAAGGGCGGAGCCAAGAGACCCAGTACTTC.

The CDR3 spells CASSFSYEKLFF. CDR3 DNA: TGTGCCAGCAGTTTCTCTTATGAAAAACTGTTTTTT. The chain is built from TRBV12-3 or TRBV12-4 and TRBJ1-4; no firm D call. CDR3 length equals 12 residues. Trimming shortened V by 3 bases and J by 6 bases, and 5 bases separated the two germline ends.

The chain carries TRBV7-9 and TRBJ2-1; D ambiguous. V shed 1 base and J shed 6 bases, with 10 bases lying between them. The CDR3 is made up of 14 amino acids. Germline-derived CDR1 and CDR2 are SEHNR and FQNEAQ (reference sequence). CDR3 nucleotides: TGTGCCAGCAGCTTAGTTTCGGAATGCAATGAGCAGTTCTTC. Translating gives CASSLVSECNEQFF.

The CDR3 coding sequence is TGTGCCAGCAGCTTAGTAAGGGCGGGAAATAATTCACCCCTCCACTTT. This encodes CASSLVRAGNNSPLHF. The chain employs TRBV7-8 and TRBJ1-6; D is ambiguous. The CDR3 sequence is 16 residues long. Germline V gene lookup returns CDR1 SGHVS and CDR2 FQNEAQ. V lost 1 base, J lost 5 bases, and 12 bases lay in between.

The rearrangement uses TRBV19 and TRBJ2-7, with D perhaps TRBD2 (6 bases). Germline CDR1 reads LNHDA; CDR2 reads SQIVND (reference sequence). The CDR3 length is 14 residues. The CDR3 protein is CASSTGLGSSEQYV. CDR3 nucleotides: TGTGCCAGTAGTACGGGACTGGGGTCCTCCGAGCAGTACGTC.

The chain employs TRBV7-9 and TRBJ2-3; 7 bases are shared with TRBD2. Trimming removed 3 bases from V and 6 bases from J; junction bases left unmatched: 3. The CDR3 sequence is 13 residues long. Germline assignment: CDR1 SEHNR and CDR2 FQNEAQ (reference sequence). The chain's CDR3 is CASSLLAADTQYF. The CDR3 nucleotides are TGTGCCAGCAGCTTGCTAGCGGCGGATACGCAGTATTTT.

The chain has TRBV10-3 and TRBJ1-1; TRBD1 matches at 11 bases. The CDR3 covers 15 residues. The germline V gene has CDR1 ENHRY and CDR2 SYGVKD. J lost 3 bases, V lost 3 bases, and 3 bases had no gene match. The CDR3 nucleotides read TGTGCCATCAGTGACTCGGGACAGGGGGACACTGAAGCTTTCTTT. Protein: CAISDSGQGDTEAFF.

The J gene is TRBJ1-1, the V gene TRBV5-1, with D possibly TRBD1 on 5 matching bases. Germline assignment: CDR1 SGHRS and CDR2 YFSETQ. The ends were cut back, 4 bases at V and 4 bases at J, with 11 bases in the middle. This CDR3 contains 13 residues. In DNA, the CDR3 is TGCGCCAGCAGCATCAGAGGGGTCACTGAAGCTTTCTTT. Its translation is CASSIRGVTEAFF.

This chain links TRBV2 with TRBJ2-1; D perhaps matches TRBD1 (6 bases). The CDR3 length is 13 residues. Germline values: CDR1 SNHLY, CDR2 FYNNEI. The ends were cut back, 6 bases at V and 9 bases at J, with 15 bases in the middle. DNA of the CDR3: TGTGCCAGCAGCCTCCTCCACAGGGTTGAGCAGTTCTTC. Protein: CASSLLHRVEQFF.

The chain recombines TRBV5-6 with TRBJ1-2; 7 positions agree with TRBD1. V lost 3 bases to trimming and J lost 2 bases; unmatched junction nucleotides: 7. Per the germline V gene, CDR1 is SGHDT and CDR2 is YYEEEE. CDR3 length: 15 amino acids. Here the CDR3 DNA reads TGTGCCAGCAGCTCCTCCCAGACAGGGAACTATGGCTACACCTTC. Translated: CASSSSQTGNYGYTF.

The chain employs TRBV11-2 and TRBJ2-5, with 9 bases identical to TRBD2. CDR3 size: 15 residues. Germline loops: CDR1 SGHAT, CDR2 FQNNGV. The V and J ends lost 2 bases and 4 bases, in that order; junction bases with no gene match: 5. CDR3 sequence reads: CASSLTLAGSETQYF. Written as DNA, the CDR3 is TGTGCCAGCAGCTTAACACTAGCGGGTTCAGAGACCCAGTACTTC. The full variable domain, in which reference TRBV11-2 and TRBJ2-5 provide the parts outside the CDR3, is EAGVAQSPRYKIIEKRQSVAFWCNPISGHATLYWYQQILGQGPKLLIQFQNNGVVDDSQLPKDRFSAERLKGVDSTLKIQPAKLEDSAVYLCASSLTLAGSETQYFGPGTRLLVL.

V is TRBV4-2 and J is TRBJ2-4; D is unresolved. The CDR3 spans 16 residues. Trimming shortened V by 0 bases and J by 0 bases, and 9 bases separated the two germline ends. The germline CDR1 and CDR2 sequences are LGHNA and YNFKEQ. The CDR3 DNA is TGTGCCAGCAGCCAAGAAGGAACCGCAGCCAAAAACATTCAGTACTTC. Translation: CASSQEGTAAKNIQYF.